These 23 T cell receptor beta chains share one sample of origin, sequenced in a study of cytomegalovirus exposure and HLA in healthy donors. The primer mix had 60 Vbeta and 13 Jbeta primers. The method was immunoSEQ multiplex PCR; TCRdb's version includes in-frame clones alone and lacks a portion of them. The sample includes 99,000 or so clones, more than 60% of them seen just once. Sequences were obtained from PBMCs. These receptors originate from a woman between 35 and 50 years old in good health and CMV-seropositive.

This clone was recorded a few times. V and J are TRBV5-1 and TRBJ2-2; TRBD2 agrees at 8 bases. The CDR3 spans 14 residues. V gave up 4 bases and J gave up 7 bases; unmatched junction bases: 6. The germline gives CDR1 SGHRS, CDR2 YFSETQ. CDR3 sequence reads: CASSRTGTSGELFF. CDR3 coding DNA: TGCGCCAGCAGCCGTACCGGGACTAGCGGGGAGCTGTTTTTT. The variable domain in full, completed from reference TRBV5-1 and TRBJ2-2, reads KAGVTQTPRYLIKTRGQQVTLSCSPISGHRSVSWYQQTPGQGLQFLFEYFSETQRNKGNFPGRFSGRQFSNSRSEMNVSTLELGDSALYLCASSRTGTSGELFFGEGSRLTVL.

This clone occurred once. The chain links TRBV5-4 to TRBJ2-5; TRBD2 matches 8 bases. The CDR3 consists of 15 residues. The germline CDR1 and CDR2 sequences are SGHNT and YYREEE (reference sequence). Germline trimming cut 4 bases from V and 9 bases from J; bases unmatched to any gene: 14. The CDR3 nucleotides read TGTGCCAGCAGCATGAAAACGGGGGGGCTACTGGCCCAGTACTTC. Its protein product is CASSMKTGGLLAQYF. The whole variable domain, remainder taken from reference TRBV5-4 and TRBJ2-5, is ETGVTQSPTHLIKTRGQQVTLRCSSQSGHNTVSWYQQALGQGPQFIFQYYREEENGRGNFPPRFSGLQFPNYSSELNVNALELDDSALYLCASSMKTGGLLAQYFGPGTRLLVL.

This sequence joins TRBV5-5 and TRBJ1-4, with 12 bases that match TRBD1. The CDR3 has 18 amino acids. The V gene end was trimmed by 5 bases and the J gene end by 4 bases; junction bases not matched to a gene: 12. Per germline, CDR1 SGHKS and CDR2 YYEKEE (reference sequence). Here the CDR3 reads CASRLGGTGGTVNEKLFF. In DNA form, the CDR3 reads TGTGCCAGCAGACTTGGGGGGACAGGGGGCACCGTTAATGAAAAACTGTTTTTT.

The chain carries TRBV28 and TRBJ1-5, with no clear D. The germline gives CDR1 MDHEN, CDR2 SYDVKM. The CDR3 contains 12 residues. Trimming stripped 1 base from V and 5 bases from J, with 3 bases between. As DNA, the CDR3 is TGTGCCAGCAGTTTATCCGATCAGCCCCAGCATTTT. This translates into CASSLSDQPQHF.

This chain links TRBV28 with TRBJ1-2, with D possibly being TRBD1 (6 bases). This CDR3 spans 15 amino acids. Germline V gene data show CDR1 as MDHEN and CDR2 as SYDVKM. The V gene lost 7 bases and the J gene lost 4 bases, with 19 bases spanning the gap. The CDR3 nucleotides read TGTGCCAGCAACCCCTTTAACAGGGAAGCCTATGGCTACACCTTC. This encodes CASNPFNREAYGYTF.

The chain's CDR3 is CASSQAGTEYGYTF. CDR3 bases: TGTGCCAGCAGCCAGGCCGGGACAGAGTATGGCTACACCTTC. The chain carries TRBV4-2 and TRBJ1-2; 7 bases are a match to TRBD1. This CDR3 comprises 14 residues. CDR1 and CDR2 (germline): LGHNA, YNFKEQ. The V gene end was trimmed by 3 bases and the J gene end by 5 bases; junction bases not matched to a gene: 6.

The chain carries TRBV28 and TRBJ1-4; TRBD1 might be the D (5 bases). The germline CDR1 and CDR2 sequences are MDHEN and SYDVKM. This CDR3 region has 15 residues. Trimming stripped 5 bases from V and 0 bases from J, with 10 bases between. The CDR3 here is CASSPPGTTNEKLFF. CDR3 DNA: TGTGCCAGCAGTCCCCCAGGGACAACTAATGAAAAACTGTTTTTT. Filled out from reference TRBV28 and TRBJ1-4, the complete variable domain reads DVKVTQSSRYLVKRTGEKVFLECVQDMDHENMFWYRQDPGLGLRLIYFSYDVKMKEKGDIPEGYSVSREKKERFSLILESASTNQTSMYLCASSPPGTTNEKLFFGSGTQLSVL.

This clone was counted between two and nine times. The chain employs TRBV28 and TRBJ1-4, with 9 nucleotides matching TRBD1. The CDR3 extends over 15 amino acids. J gave up 7 bases and V 6 bases, and 9 bases lay outside the gene matches. Germline values: CDR1 MDHEN, CDR2 SYDVKM. The CDR3: CASSRLQGAIEKLFF. CDR3 sequence (DNA): TGTGCCAGCAGCCGTCTACAGGGGGCGATTGAAAAACTGTTTTTT.

This clone has only a few counts. The chain combines TRBV7-8 with TRBJ1-1; D unclear. The CDR3 spans 14 residues. V was pared by 0 bases and J by 3 bases, with 8 bases between. Germline CDR1 SGHVS, CDR2 FQNEAQ. The DNA for the CDR3 is TGTGCCAGCAGCTTAGCGTCCCGGTACACTGAAGCTTTCTTT. Translating gives CASSLASRYTEAFF.

V gene TRBV7-6 combines with J gene TRBJ2-7; D perhaps matches TRBD1 (6 bases). The CDR3 loop spans 13 amino acids. Trimming cost V 1 base and J 7 bases, with 11 bases left between them. CDR1 and CDR2 (germline): SGHVS, FNYEAQ. DNA for the CDR3: TGTGCCAGCAGCTTAGAATCCAGGGGAGAGCAGTACTTC. It translates to CASSLESRGEQYF. The whole variable domain, filled in from reference TRBV7-6 and TRBJ2-7, reads GAGVSQSPRYKVTKRGQDVALRCDPISGHVSLYWYRQALGQGPEFLTYFNYEAQQDKSGLPNDRFSAERPEGSISTLTIQRTEQRDSAMYRCASSLESRGEQYFGPGTRLTVT.

V is TRBV10-3 and J is TRBJ1-1, with 7 nucleotides matching TRBD1. Germline CDR1 reads ENHRY; CDR2 reads SYGVKD. J was trimmed by 0 bases and V by 3 bases; bases with no gene match: 16. CDR3 length equals 19 residues. This chain's CDR3 is CAISDPKGQGVPMNTEAFF. CDR3 DNA: TGTGCCATCAGTGACCCGAAGGGGCAGGGGGTTCCCATGAACACTGAAGCTTTCTTT.

J is TRBJ2-3 and V is TRBV9; 7 nucleotides agree with TRBD2. Germline CDR1 and CDR2: SGDLS and YYNGEE. CDR3 size: 15 residues. V shed 1 base, J shed 6 bases, and the junction held 8 bases outside the gene matches. DNA of the CDR3: TGTGCCAGCAGCGTAACCCGGACTAGATCGGATACGCAGTATTTT. Its translation: CASSVTRTRSDTQYF.

This CDR3 is CASKADIGSKTQYF. CDR3 sequence (DNA): TGTGCCAGCAAGGCGGACATCGGGTCGAAGACCCAGTACTTC. The rearrangement joins TRBV2 to TRBJ2-5; D is possibly TRBD1 (5 bases). The germline V and J ends were trimmed by 7 bases and 6 bases, with 18 bases remaining between them. The CDR3 length is 14 residues. From germline, CDR1 is SNHLY and CDR2 FYNNEI.

V gene TRBV5-1 combines with J gene TRBJ1-4, with 7 bases fitting TRBD1. Germline V lookup: CDR1 SGHRS, CDR2 YFSETQ. CDR3 length: 14 residues. Trimming at V came to 3 bases and at J to 3 bases, leaving 2 bases not matched to a gene. This CDR3 reads CASSSQGPNEKLFF. As DNA, the CDR3 is TGCGCCAGCAGCTCACAGGGGCCTAATGAAAAACTGTTTTTT. Using reference TRBV5-1 and TRBJ1-4 for the parts outside the CDR3, the full variable domain is KAGVTQTPRYLIKTRGQQVTLSCSPISGHRSVSWYQQTPGQGLQFLFEYFSETQRNKGNFPGRFSGRQFSNSRSEMNVSTLELGDSALYLCASSSQGPNEKLFFGSGTQLSVL.

The chain links TRBV5-1 to TRBJ2-7, with D possibly matching TRBD1 (6 bases). Germline V gives CDR1 SGHRS, CDR2 YFSETQ. The CDR3 sequence is 12 residues long. Between the trimmed V and J ends, which lost 0 bases and 6 bases, there was a span of 7 bases. This CDR3 is CASSLDRAEQYF. The CDR3 DNA sequence: TGCGCCAGCAGCTTGGACAGGGCCGAGCAGTACTTC.

The chain has TRBV6-4 and TRBJ1-2; D ambiguous. Germline V gives CDR1 MRHNA, CDR2 SNTAGT. V was shortened by 2 bases and J by 0 bases, with 10 bases between the two germline ends. This CDR3 is built from 15 residues. Written as DNA, the CDR3 is TGTGCCAGCAGTGACCAGGATCGCTCTAACTATGGCTACACCTTC. Residues: CASSDQDRSNYGYTF.

Only a few counts were recorded for this clone. The V call is TRBV19, the J call TRBJ2-5; 8 bases agree with TRBD1. Germline V CDR1 and CDR2: LNHDA, SQIVND (reference sequence). Losses at the gene ends were 1 base for V and 10 bases for J; bases not matched to a gene: 11. The CDR3 consists of 15 residues. CDR3: CASSIARDRPWGQYF. CDR3 DNA sequence: TGTGCCAGTAGTATAGCCCGGGACAGGCCATGGGGCCAGTACTTC.

The CDR3 loop reads CASSQHYYEQYF. The CDR3, as DNA: TGTGCCAGCAGCCAGCACTACTACGAGCAGTACTTC. V gene TRBV11-2 combines with J gene TRBJ2-7; D gene uncertain. Germline-derived CDR1 and CDR2 are SGHAT and FQNNGV. V shed 5 bases and J shed 3 bases, with 8 bases lying between them. The CDR3 is 12 amino acids.

In its sample, this clone was seen once. The chain links TRBV28 to TRBJ2-2; 11 bases agree with TRBD1. CDR1 is MDHEN, CDR2 SYDVKM, per germline. CDR3 length: 15 amino acids. V lost 8 bases to trimming and J lost 8 bases; unmatched junction nucleotides: 10. The CDR3 region is CASGGTGGIGGELFF. The CDR3 DNA reads as TGTGCCAGCGGGGGGACAGGGGGAATTGGAGGGGAGCTGTTTTTT.

V gene TRBV28 combines with J gene TRBJ1-2; D call uncertain. CDR3 size: 12 residues. Trimming left V 4 bases short and J 3 bases short, with 6 bases between. Per germline, CDR1 MDHEN and CDR2 SYDVKM. The CDR3 sequence: CASSYQDYGYTF. The CDR3 DNA sequence: TGTGCCAGCAGTTATCAGGACTATGGCTACACCTTC.

V is TRBV5-3 and J is TRBJ2-5, with D maybe TRBD1 (6 bases). The J call may not be correct, given that the DNA end is closer to TRBJ2-7. TRBV5-3 falls under the ORF class, with uncertain function. CDR3 length: 16 amino acids. DNA of the CDR3: TGTGCCAGAAGCCCGACCGGCCAGGGGTTCGCGAACGAGCAGTACTTC. Translation gives CARSPTGQGFANEQYF.

This clone is a singleton in its sample. CDR3 in DNA: TGTGCCAGCAGCTCCTGGCCAGGGGGAAATGGCTACACCTTC. Its protein product is CASSSWPGGNGYTF. This chain joins TRBV5-6 and TRBJ1-2; 7 bases align to TRBD1. The J segment lost 6 bases and the V segment lost 3 bases, leaving 8 bases of the junction unmatched. Germline CDR1 SGHDT, CDR2 YYEEEE. The CDR3 extends over 14 amino acids. Full variable domain (outside the CDR3, taken from reference TRBV5-6 and TRBJ1-2): DAGVTQSPTHLIKTRGQQVTLRCSPKSGHDTVSWYQQALGQGPQFIFQYYEEEERQRGNFPDRFSGHQFPNYSSELNVNALLLGDSALYLCASSSWPGGNGYTFGSGTRLTVV.

The chain is built from TRBV15 and TRBJ1-3, with D uncertain. Trimming removed 0 bases at V and 0 bases at J, with 15 bases between. There are 18 residues in the CDR3. Germline V gives CDR1 LNHNV, CDR2 YYDKDF (reference sequence). This chain's CDR3 is CATSRDGWQFNSGNTIYF. CDR3 coding DNA: TGTGCCACCAGCAGAGATGGTTGGCAGTTCAACTCTGGAAACACCATATATTTT.